A selection of T cell receptor beta chains follows, all from one sample in a study of blood T cell repertoires in COVID-19. This table comes from immunoSEQ multiplex PCR, and its TCRdb copy is limited to in-frame clones, with some not included. The sample carries approximately 88,000 clones, less than 85% recorded once. Sequenced input: peripheral blood. The receptors were gathered from a man in his fifties who had recovered from COVID-19. Both conserved end residues are part of each CDR3. A D gene is named only where the DNA matches it firmly. Size is stated for part of the rows, as once, few or many counts, or as a class when the clone is expanded.

>TRBJ2-3|TRBD1|TRBV15|-
CATSRRTGPDTDTQYF
TGTGCCACCAGCAGAAGGACAGGGCCTGACACAGATACGCAGTATTTT
>TRBJ1-2|TRBD1|TRBV2|once
CASSQNRGPNYGYTF
TGTGCCAGCAGTCAGAACAGGGGTCCTAACTATGGCTACACCTTC
>TRBJ2-7|TRBD1|TRBV18|-
CASSPNRGGEQYF
TGTGCCAGCTCACCAAACAGGGGCGGCGAGCAGTACTTC
>TRBJ2-7|TRBD2|TRBV6-5|-
CASTVAGGYEQYF
TGTGCCAGCACCGTTGCGGGGGGCTACGAGCAGTACTTC
>TRBJ1-1|TRBD1|TRBV12-3/TRBV12-4|-
CASSYGQAMGAFF
TGTGCCAGCAGCTATGGACAGGCCATGGGGGCTTTCTTT
>TRBJ1-3|-|TRBV7-8|-
CASSLQPQGSGNTIYF
TGTGCCAGCAGCTTACAACCCCAGGGGTCAGGAAACACCATATATTTT
>TRBJ1-5|-|TRBV30|few
CAWSVQIGQPQHF
TGTGCCTGGAGTGTACAGATTGGACAGCCCCAGCATTTT
>TRBJ1-1|-|TRBV7-3|-
CASSLTLGGEAFF
TGTGCCAGCAGCTTAACATTAGGAGGGGAAGCTTTCTTT
>TRBJ1-6|-|TRBV2|-
CASSESTAYNSPLHF
TGTGCCAGCAGTGAATCGACAGCTTATAATTCACCCCTCCACTTT
>TRBJ2-7|TRBD2|TRBV2|-
CASSEVTSGVEQYF
TGTGCCAGCAGTGAAGTAACTAGCGGAGTAGAGCAGTACTTC
>TRBJ2-3|TRBD2|TRBV9|-
CASGVAGQTSTDTQYF
TGTGCCAGCGGGGTAGCGGGACAAACTAGCACAGATACGCAGTATTTT
>TRBJ2-2|TRBD1|TRBV5-6|once
CASSLQGRTGELFF
TGTGCCAGCAGCTTACAGGGGCGGACCGGGGAGCTGTTTTTT
>TRBJ1-1|-|TRBV7-9|few
CASSLPYREAFF
TGTGCCAGCAGCCTACCGTACAGAGAAGCTTTCTTT
>TRBJ1-4|TRBD1|TRBV3-1/TRBV3-2|-
CASSQLSGTGNPELFF
TGTGCCAGCAGCCAACTGTCCGGGACAGGGAATCCGGAACTGTTTTTT
>TRBJ1-5|-|TRBV3-1/TRBV3-2|few
CASSQRGGDSNQPQHF
TGTGCCAGCAGCCAGCGGGGCGGTGATAGCAATCAGCCCCAGCATTTT
>TRBJ2-7|-|TRBV9|few
CASSVAGGAGEQYF
TGTGCCAGCAGCGTAGCTGGGGGGGCCGGGGAGCAGTACTTC
>TRBJ2-4|TRBD1|TRBV19|-
CASSKPDRGRNIQYF
TGTGCCAGTAGTAAGCCCGACAGGGGGAGAAACATTCAGTACTTC
>TRBJ2-2|-|TRBV7-2|-
CASSLARTGELFF
TGTGCCAGCAGCTTAGCACGGACCGGGGAGCTGTTTTTT
>TRBJ2-2|-|TRBV5-1|few
CASSKAHTGELFF
TGCGCCAGCAGCAAAGCCCACACCGGGGAGCTGTTTTTT
>TRBJ2-3|TRBD2|TRBV19|-
CASTVRLAGTDTQYF
TGTGCCAGTACCGTGCGGCTAGCGGGCACAGATACGCAGTATTTT
>TRBJ1-6|-|TRBV18|-
CASSPQGGGNSPLHF
TGTGCCAGCTCACCACAGGGAGGGGGTAATTCACCCCTCCACTTT
>TRBJ1-2|TRBD1|TRBV5-5|-
CASSLDRGYGYTF
TGTGCCAGCAGCCTAGACAGGGGCTATGGCTACACCTTC
>TRBJ2-7|-|TRBV7-2|-
CASSLAGAGYEQYF
TGTGCCAGCAGCCTCGCCGGAGCTGGGTACGAGCAGTACTTC
>TRBJ2-2|-|TRBV10-3|few
CAIRTLQGTGELFF
TGTGCCATCAGGACATTACAGGGTACCGGGGAGCTGTTTTTT
>TRBJ2-5|-|TRBV7-6|few
CASSARGRGETQYF
TGTGCCAGCAGCGCCAGGGGGCGGGGGGAGACCCAGTACTTC
>TRBJ2-2|-|TRBV28|few
CASSLSGGASGELFF
TGTGCCAGCAGTTTATCCGGAGGGGCAAGCGGGGAGCTGTTTTTT
>TRBJ2-4|-|TRBV27|-
CASSLRSQGAKNIQYF
TGTGCCAGCAGTTTAAGGTCCCAGGGGGCCAAAAACATTCAGTACTTC
>TRBJ2-1|TRBD2|TRBV6-2/TRBV6-3|-
CASGLADYYNEQFF
TGTGCCAGCGGCCTAGCGGACTATTACAATGAGCAGTTCTTC
>TRBJ1-3|-|TRBV28|-
CASSKQGRSGNTIYF
TGTGCCAGCAGTAAGCAGGGCCGATCTGGAAACACCATATATTTT
>TRBJ2-1|TRBD2|TRBV4-2|-
CASSQAVGRAEYNEQFF
TGTGCCAGCAGCCAAGCGGTCGGGAGGGCCGAATACAATGAGCAGTTCTTC
>TRBJ1-3|-|TRBV4-1|-
CASSQAGGSSGNTIYF
TGCGCCAGCAGCCAAGCGGGGGGGAGCTCTGGAAACACCATATATTTT
>TRBJ2-6|-|TRBV4-3|-
CASSQDSSGANVLTF
TGCGCCAGCAGCCAAGACAGCTCTGGGGCCAACGTCCTGACTTTC
>TRBJ1-1|TRBD1|TRBV7-8|-
CASSLPGGGTEAFF
TGTGCCAGCAGCTTACCAGGGGGCGGAACTGAAGCTTTCTTT
>TRBJ2-1|TRBD2|TRBV3-1/TRBV3-2|once
CASSQDLVAGGKFF
TGTGCCAGCAGCCAAGATCTTGTAGCGGGGGGGAAGTTCTTC
>TRBJ2-7|TRBD2|TRBV28|-
CASSLDRTSGKYEQYF
TGTGCCAGCAGTTTAGATAGGACTAGCGGGAAATACGAGCAGTACTTC
>TRBJ2-5|TRBD2|TRBV7-9|-
CASSLGLTSEQETQYF
TGTGCCAGCAGCCTCGGTTTGACTAGCGAGCAAGAGACCCAGTACTTC
>TRBJ2-5|-|TRBV11-1|once
CASSFPDQAGTQYF
TGTGCCAGCAGCTTCCCCGACCAAGCGGGGACCCAGTACTTC
>TRBJ1-5|-|TRBV7-6|-
CASSLGGISNQPQHF
TGTGCCAGCAGCTTGGGGGGGATCAGCAATCAGCCCCAGCATTTT
>TRBJ2-1|-|TRBV25-1|-
CASSSIGVNEQFF
TGTGCCAGCAGTTCCATAGGGGTAAATGAGCAGTTCTTC